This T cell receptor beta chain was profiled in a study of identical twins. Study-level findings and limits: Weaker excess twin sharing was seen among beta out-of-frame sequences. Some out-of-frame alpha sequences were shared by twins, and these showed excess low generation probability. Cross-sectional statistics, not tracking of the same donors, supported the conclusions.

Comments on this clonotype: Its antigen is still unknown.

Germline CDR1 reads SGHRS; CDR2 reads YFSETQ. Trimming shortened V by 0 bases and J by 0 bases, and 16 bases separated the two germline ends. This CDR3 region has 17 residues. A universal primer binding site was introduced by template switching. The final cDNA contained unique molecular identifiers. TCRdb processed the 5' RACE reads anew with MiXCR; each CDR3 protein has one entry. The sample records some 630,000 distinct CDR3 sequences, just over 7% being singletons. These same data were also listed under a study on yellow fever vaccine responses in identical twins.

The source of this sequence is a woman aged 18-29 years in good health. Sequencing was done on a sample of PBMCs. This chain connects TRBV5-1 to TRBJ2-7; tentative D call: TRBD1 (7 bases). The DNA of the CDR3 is TGCGCCAGCAGCTTGGCCCCGCGCGGGACAGACTCCTACGAGCAGTACTTC. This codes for CASSLAPRGTDSYEQYF.